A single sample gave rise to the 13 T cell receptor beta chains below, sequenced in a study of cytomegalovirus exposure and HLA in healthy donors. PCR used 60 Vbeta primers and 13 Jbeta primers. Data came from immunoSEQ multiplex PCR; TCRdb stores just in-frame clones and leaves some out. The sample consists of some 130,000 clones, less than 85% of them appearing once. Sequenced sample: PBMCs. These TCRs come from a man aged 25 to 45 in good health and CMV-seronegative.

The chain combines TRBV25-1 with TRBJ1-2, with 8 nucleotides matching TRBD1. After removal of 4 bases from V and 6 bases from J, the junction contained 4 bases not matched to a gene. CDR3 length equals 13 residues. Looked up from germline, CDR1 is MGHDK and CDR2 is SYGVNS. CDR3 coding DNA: TGTGCCAGCAGTGGTACAGGGGGAGATGGCTACACCTTC. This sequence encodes CASSGTGGDGYTF.

CDR3 protein: CASSETRAGELFF. Here the CDR3 DNA reads TGTGCCAGCAGCGAAACGCGGGCCGGGGAGCTGTTTTTT. The chain links TRBV4-2 to TRBJ2-2; weak D call: TRBD2 (5 bases). This CDR3 has 13 amino acids. Germline V CDR1 and CDR2: LGHNA, YNFKEQ. V was shortened by 5 bases and J by 6 bases, with 10 bases between the two germline ends.

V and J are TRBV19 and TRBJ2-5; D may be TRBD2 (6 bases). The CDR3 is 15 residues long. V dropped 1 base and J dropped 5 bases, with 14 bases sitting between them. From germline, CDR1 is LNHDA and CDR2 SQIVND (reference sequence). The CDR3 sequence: CASSIGGKTVETQYF. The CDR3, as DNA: TGTGCCAGTAGTATAGGCGGGAAAACCGTGGAGACCCAGTACTTC.

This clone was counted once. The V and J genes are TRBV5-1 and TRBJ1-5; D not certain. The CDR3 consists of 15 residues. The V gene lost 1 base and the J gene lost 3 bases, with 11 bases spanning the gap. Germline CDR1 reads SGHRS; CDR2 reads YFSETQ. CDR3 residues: CASSLFSGDNQPQHF. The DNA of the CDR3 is TGCGCCAGCAGCTTGTTTTCCGGGGACAATCAGCCCCAGCATTTT.

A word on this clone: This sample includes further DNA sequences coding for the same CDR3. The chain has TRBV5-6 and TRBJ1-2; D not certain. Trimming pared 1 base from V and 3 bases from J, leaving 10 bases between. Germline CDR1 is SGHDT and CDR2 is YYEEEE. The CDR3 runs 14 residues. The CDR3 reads CASSLTWGDYGYTF. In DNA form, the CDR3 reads TGTGCCAGCAGCTTGACCTGGGGAGACTATGGCTACACCTTC.

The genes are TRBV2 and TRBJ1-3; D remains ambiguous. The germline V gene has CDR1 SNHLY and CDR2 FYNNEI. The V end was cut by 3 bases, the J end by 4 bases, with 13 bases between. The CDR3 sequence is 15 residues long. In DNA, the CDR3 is TGTGCCAGCAGTGAGGGCAGCCTGCGCGGAAACACCATATATTTT. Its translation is CASSEGSLRGNTIYF.

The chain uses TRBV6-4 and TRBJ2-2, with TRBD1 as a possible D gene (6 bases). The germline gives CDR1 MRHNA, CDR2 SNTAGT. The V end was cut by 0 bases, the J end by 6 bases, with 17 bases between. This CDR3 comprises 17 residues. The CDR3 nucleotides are TGTGCCAGCAGTGACTCGATCTCACAGGGTTTGGCCGGGGAGCTGTTTTTT. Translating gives CASSDSISQGLAGELFF.

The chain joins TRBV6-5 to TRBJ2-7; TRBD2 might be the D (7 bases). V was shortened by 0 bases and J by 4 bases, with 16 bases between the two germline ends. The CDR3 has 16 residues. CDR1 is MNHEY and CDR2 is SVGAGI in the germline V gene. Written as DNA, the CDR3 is TGTGCCAGCAGTTACTCGAGGGGGGGAGCGGGGTACGAGCAGTACTTC. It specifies CASSYSRGGAGYEQYF.

CDR3 protein: CASSLSAGFDEQYF. CDR3 DNA: TGTGCCAGCAGCTTGTCGGCAGGGTTCGACGAGCAGTACTTC. The chain links TRBV5-4 to TRBJ2-5, with a weak D call TRBD1 (5 bases). The J call may be wrong; the DNA end is better matched by TRBJ2-7. The germline V gene encodes CDR1 SGHNT and CDR2 YYREEE (reference sequence). The CDR3 has 14 residues.

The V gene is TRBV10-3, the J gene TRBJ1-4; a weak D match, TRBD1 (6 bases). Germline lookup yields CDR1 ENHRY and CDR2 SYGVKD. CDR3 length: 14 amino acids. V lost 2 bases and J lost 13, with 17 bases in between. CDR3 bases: TGTGCCATCAGTGAGGACAGCCCCACAGGGAGACTGTTTTTT. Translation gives CAISEDSPTGRLFF.

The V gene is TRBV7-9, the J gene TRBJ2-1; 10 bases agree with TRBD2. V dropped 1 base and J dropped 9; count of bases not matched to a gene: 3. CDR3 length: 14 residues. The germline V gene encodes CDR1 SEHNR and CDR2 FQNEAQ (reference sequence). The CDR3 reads CASSLVVAGGEQFF. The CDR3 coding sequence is TGTGCCAGCAGCTTAGTGGTAGCGGGAGGTGAGCAGTTCTTC.

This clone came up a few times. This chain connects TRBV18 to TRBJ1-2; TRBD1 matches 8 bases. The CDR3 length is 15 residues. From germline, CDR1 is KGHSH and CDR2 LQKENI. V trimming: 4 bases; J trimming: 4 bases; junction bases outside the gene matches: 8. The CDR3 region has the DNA TGTGCCAGCTCACTGGGGACAGGACTGATCTATGGCTACACCTTC. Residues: CASSLGTGLIYGYTF.

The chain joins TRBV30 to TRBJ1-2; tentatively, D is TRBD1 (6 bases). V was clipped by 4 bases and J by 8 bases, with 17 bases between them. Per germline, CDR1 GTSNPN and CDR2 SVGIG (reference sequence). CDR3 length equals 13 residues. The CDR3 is CAWNSGTLGGYTF. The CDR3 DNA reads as TGTGCCTGGAATTCCGGGACATTGGGCGGCTACACCTTC.